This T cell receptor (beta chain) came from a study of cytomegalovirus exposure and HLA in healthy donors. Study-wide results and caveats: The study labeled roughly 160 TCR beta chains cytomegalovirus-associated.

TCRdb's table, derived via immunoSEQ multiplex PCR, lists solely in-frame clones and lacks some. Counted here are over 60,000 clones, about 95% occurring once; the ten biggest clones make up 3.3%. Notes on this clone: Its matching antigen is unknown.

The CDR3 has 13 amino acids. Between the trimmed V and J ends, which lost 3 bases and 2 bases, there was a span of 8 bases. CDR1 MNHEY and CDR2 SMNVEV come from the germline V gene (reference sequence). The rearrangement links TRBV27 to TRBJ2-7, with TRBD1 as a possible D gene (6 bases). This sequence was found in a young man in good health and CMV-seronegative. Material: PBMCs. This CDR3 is CASSLDRTYEQYF. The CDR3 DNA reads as TGTGCCAGCAGTTTGGACAGAACCTACGAGCAGTACTTC.